The clone carrying this T cell receptor beta chain was observed a few times. These data originate in a study of T-cell reconstitution after alpha-beta-depleted transplantation in children. CDR3 length: 12 amino acids. Germline CDR1 reads SEHNR; CDR2 reads FQNEAQ (reference sequence). Between the trimmed V and J ends, which lost 4 bases and 8 bases, there was a span of 9 bases. Library preparation (for TCRbeta) was performed with unique molecular identifiers. TCRdb fed the PCR reads into MiXCR, producing one record per CDR3 protein. This table has hundreds of thousands of distinct CDR3 sequences, 16% appearing once.

The specimen comprised PBMCs from the stem cell graft donor, sampled from the stem cell graft. V usage is TRBV7-9 and J usage is TRBJ1-5; no firm D call. This receptor was obtained from a human donor who donated a stem cell graft to a child with acute myeloid leukemia. The CDR3 bases are TGTGCCAGCAGCTCCCCCTCAGAGCCCCAGCATTTT. Encoded protein: CASSSPSEPQHF.